The clone carrying this T cell receptor beta chain was seen more than once but under ten times. TCRdb keeps only in-frame clones here, not all; method: immunoSEQ multiplex PCR. Among 15,000 to 20,000 clones listed, 38% were seen once. This entry belongs to a study of graft-versus-host responses after intestinal transplantation. The CDR3 runs 14 residues. Germline assignment: CDR1 SGHDT and CDR2 YYEEEE. V was pared by 0 bases and J by 4 bases, with 3 bases of the junction left unmatched. The V gene is TRBV5-6, the J gene TRBJ1-1; 7 nucleotides line up with TRBD1. The receptor was isolated from a human patient who received an intestinal transplant. The specimen comprised alloreactive CD4+ T cells from a mixed lymphocyte reaction culture, sampled before intestinal transplant. Regarding subset: CFSE-low proliferating T cells sorted from roughly 6-day pre-transplant mixed lymphocyte reaction (GvH or HvG direction). CDR3 protein: CASSLGDRTTEAFF. The CDR3, as DNA: TGTGCCAGCAGCTTGGGGGACAGAACCACTGAAGCTTTCTTT.